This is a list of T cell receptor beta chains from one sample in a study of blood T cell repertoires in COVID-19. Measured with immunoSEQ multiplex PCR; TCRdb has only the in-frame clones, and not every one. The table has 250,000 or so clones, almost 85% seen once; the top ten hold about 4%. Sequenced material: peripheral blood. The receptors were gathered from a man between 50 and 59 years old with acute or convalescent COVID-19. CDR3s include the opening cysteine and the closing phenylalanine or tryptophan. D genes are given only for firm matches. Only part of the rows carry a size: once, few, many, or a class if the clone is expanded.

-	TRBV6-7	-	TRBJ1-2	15	TGTGCCAGCAGAACAACCCCCGGGGGAGGCTATGGCTACACCTTC	CASRTTPGGGYGYTF
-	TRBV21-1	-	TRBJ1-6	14	TGTGCCAGTACCCTAAGCTCCTATAATTCACCCCTCCACTTT	CASTLSSYNSPLHF
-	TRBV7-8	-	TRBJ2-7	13	TGTGCCAGCAGCTTAGGCGTGGTCTACGAGCAGTACTTC	CASSLGVVYEQYF
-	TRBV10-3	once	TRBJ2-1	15	TGTGCCATCAGTCCCCAACCGAGCTCCTACAATGAGCAGTTCTTC	CAISPQPSSYNEQFF
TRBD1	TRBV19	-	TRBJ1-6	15	TGTGCCAGTAGCGGACAGGGCGGCAACAATTCACCCCTCCACTTT	CASSGQGGNNSPLHF
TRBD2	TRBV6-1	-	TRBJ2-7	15	TGTGCCAGCAGAGAAGCCGGGACTAATGTTCACGAGCAGTACTTC	CASREAGTNVHEQYF
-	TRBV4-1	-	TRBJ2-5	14	TGCGCCAGCAGCCACCCCAGGGCCCAAGAGACCCAGTACTTC	CASSHPRAQETQYF
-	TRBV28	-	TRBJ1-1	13	TGTGCCAGCAGTCGATCAGGGCCACCTGAAGCTTTCTTT	CASSRSGPPEAFF
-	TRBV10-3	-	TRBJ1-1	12	TGTGCCATCACCGCAGGAGGCAGGAGGAAGTTCTTT	CAITAGGRRKFF
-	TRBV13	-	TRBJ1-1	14	TGTGCCAGCGGGTTAAACAGGGTGGGGACTGAAGCTTTCTTT	CASGLNRVGTEAFF
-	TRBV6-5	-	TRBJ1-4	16	TGTGCCAGCAGTTACTCGATCCGGGCAACTAATGAAAAACTGTTTTTT	CASSYSIRATNEKLFF
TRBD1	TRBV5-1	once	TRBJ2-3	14	TGCGCCAGCAGCCCCGGACAGGGCACAGATACGCAGTATTTT	CASSPGQGTDTQYF
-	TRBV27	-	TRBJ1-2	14	TGTGCCAGCAGACCAACAGGGTTGAACTATGGCTACACCTTC	CASRPTGLNYGYTF
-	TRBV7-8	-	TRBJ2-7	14	TGTGCCAGCAGCTTAAGGCTGAGGCCGCCCGAGCAGTACTTC	CASSLRLRPPEQYF